The 23 T cell receptor beta chains below come from one sample, sequenced in a study of T-cell memory formation after mild COVID-19. Using its own MiXCR run on the 5' RACE reads, TCRdb lists one record per CDR3 protein. Here the sample spans 130,000 to 150,000 distinct CDR3 sequences, 15% to 20% being singletons. The sequencing sample was made of PBMCs or a T cell subset sorted from them (not recorded which). All receptors come from an adult woman who had mild COVID-19 (a few samples of this study predate the infection). Cell type and time point are not known.

CDR3 in amino acids: CASSLRQGIKPQHF. For the CDR3, the DNA is TGTGCCAGCAGTTTACGCCAGGGGATCAAGCCCCAGCATTTT. The chain couples TRBV12-3 or TRBV12-4 to TRBJ1-5; D possibly corresponds to TRBD1 (6 bases). The CDR3 is 14 amino acids. V shed 2 bases and J shed 8 bases, with 13 bases lying between them.

Only a few counts were recorded for this clonotype. The J gene is TRBJ2-7, the V gene TRBV6-5; perhaps TRBD1 as D (6 bases). Looked up from germline, CDR1 is MNHEY and CDR2 is SVGAGI. V was shortened by 6 bases and J by 9 bases, with 15 bases between the two germline ends. CDR3 length: 12 amino acids. CDR3 amino acids: CASSQGQGGQYF. In DNA, the CDR3 is TGTGCCAGCAGCCAGGGACAAGGGGGGCAGTACTTC.

The chain carries TRBV12-3 or TRBV12-4 and TRBJ1-5, with TRBD1 matching over 7 bases. The CDR3 contains 16 residues. V shed 6 bases, J shed 1 base, and the junction held 9 bases outside the gene matches. CDR3 in DNA: TGTGCCAGCAGCTCACAGGGACAGATAAGCAATCAGCCCCAGCATTTT. It translates to CASSSQGQISNQPQHF.

J is TRBJ1-5 and V is TRBV7-8, with a tentative D call TRBD1 (5 bases). Germline CDR1 is SGHVS and CDR2 is FQNEAQ. CDR3 size: 12 residues. Trimming removed 2 bases from V and 6 bases from J, with 5 bases in between. CDR3 DNA sequence: TGTGCCAGCAGCTTAAGGGGTCAGCCCCAGCATTTT. It is translated as CASSLRGQPQHF.

The chain couples TRBV12-3 or TRBV12-4 to TRBJ2-7; TRBD1 aligns across 7 bases. The CDR3 loop spans 15 amino acids. After removal of 6 bases from V and 0 bases from J, the junction contained 8 bases not matched to a gene. The CDR3 is CASSLTGTVSYEQYF. The CDR3 DNA reads TGTGCCAGCAGCTTAACCGGGACAGTCTCCTACGAGCAGTACTTC.

The rearrangement uses TRBV5-1 and TRBJ2-1, with TRBD2 matching over 11 bases. Germline V gene data show CDR1 as SGHRS and CDR2 as YFSETQ. V shed 4 bases and J 7 bases; nucleotides not matched to a gene: 10. This CDR3 has 16 amino acids. The CDR3 DNA reads TGCGCCAGCAGCCCCAAACTAGCGGGAGATTTTAATGAGCAGTTCTTC. Amino acids: CASSPKLAGDFNEQFF. The whole variable domain, remainder taken from reference TRBV5-1 and TRBJ2-1, is KAGVTQTPRYLIKTRGQQVTLSCSPISGHRSVSWYQQTPGQGLQFLFEYFSETQRNKGNFPGRFSGRQFSNSRSEMNVSTLELGDSALYLCASSPKLAGDFNEQFFGPGTRLTVL.

CDR3 residues: CASSLRRATTYEQYF. CDR3 bases: TGTGCCAGCAGCCTCCGCAGAGCGACAACCTACGAGCAGTACTTC. This sequence joins TRBV11-2 and TRBJ2-7; D is uncertain. The CDR3 loop spans 15 amino acids. The V gene's germline CDR1 is SGHAT and CDR2 FQNNGV. Trimming left V 5 bases short and J 2 bases short, with 16 bases between. The variable domain in full, completed from reference TRBV11-2 and TRBJ2-7, reads EAGVAQSPRYKIIEKRQSVAFWCNPISGHATLYWYQQILGQGPKLLIQFQNNGVVDDSQLPKDRFSAERLKGVDSTLKIQPAKLEDSAVYLCASSLRRATTYEQYFGPGTRLTVT.

The chain links TRBV5-1 to TRBJ1-3; D is unclear. Deletions cut 1 base from V and 0 bases from J, with 11 bases between. Germline CDR1 reads SGHRS; CDR2 reads YFSETQ. This CDR3 region has 16 residues. CDR3: CASSLMGLTSGNTIYF. CDR3 nucleotide sequence: TGCGCCAGCAGCTTGATGGGGTTAACCTCTGGAAACACCATATATTTT.

This clonotype has only a few counts. V usage is TRBV2 and J usage is TRBJ2-1, with TRBD2 identical over 8 bases. V dropped 5 bases and J dropped 7; count of bases not matched to a gene: 4. In germline, CDR1 is SNHLY, CDR2 FYNNEI. This CDR3 is built from 13 residues. The CDR3, as DNA: TGTGCCAGCAGTCCGGGACTAGGGAATGAGCAGTTCTTC. Protein product: CASSPGLGNEQFF. Full variable domain (remainder filled in from reference TRBV2 and TRBJ2-1): EPEVTQTPSHQVTQMGQEVILRCVPISNHLYFYWYRQILGQKVEFLVSFYNNEISEKSEIFDDQFSVERPDGSNFTLKIRSTKLEDSAMYFCASSPGLGNEQFFGPGTRLTVL.

The rearrangement joins TRBV19 to TRBJ1-1, with D perhaps TRBD1 (5 bases). The germline V gene has CDR1 LNHDA and CDR2 SQIVND (reference sequence). V lost 5 bases and J 5 bases, leaving 21 bases between the germline ends. This CDR3 has 16 amino acids. The DNA for the CDR3 is TGTGCCAGTAGTTCCCCCGGGGCCGCGAGTAGGACTGAAGCTTTCTTT. It specifies CASSSPGAASRTEAFF.

This clonotype was seen a few times. The chain recombines TRBV3-1 with TRBJ1-2; no clear D gene. This CDR3 has 14 amino acids. Germline loops: CDR1 LGHDT, CDR2 YNNKEL (reference sequence). Trimming took 5 bases from V and 4 from J, leaving 14 bases between them. As DNA, the CDR3 is TGTGCCAGCAGCTTCGTCGGGTCCCCCTATGGCTACACCTTC. The encoded protein is CASSFVGSPYGYTF.

This clonotype was detected only a few times. The rearrangement uses TRBV4-2 and TRBJ1-3; D is uncertain. V was shortened by 1 base and J by 2 bases, with 12 bases between the two germline ends. The CDR3 runs 16 residues. Germline assignment: CDR1 LGHNA and CDR2 YNFKEQ. CDR3 amino acids: CASSQGNEGTGNTIYF. The CDR3, as DNA: TGTGCCAGCAGCCAAGGCAATGAGGGAACTGGAAACACCATATATTTT.

The V gene is TRBV20-1, the J gene TRBJ2-3, with TRBD2 matching over 16 bases. CDR1 and CDR2 from the germline V gene are DFQATT and SNEGSKA (reference sequence). V lost 3 bases, J lost 3 bases, and 3 bases stayed unmatched. This CDR3 has 16 amino acids. CDR3 loop: CSARGLAGGGTDTQYF. CDR3 nucleotides: TGCAGTGCTAGGGGACTAGCGGGAGGGGGTACAGATACGCAGTATTTT.

The CDR3 here is CATSDPGTENEQFF. The CDR3 DNA reads as TGTGCCACCAGTGATCCCGGGACAGAGAATGAGCAGTTCTTC. The chain combines TRBV24-1 with TRBJ2-1; 7 bases fit TRBD1. CDR3 size: 14 residues. The germline CDR1 and CDR2 sequences are KGHDR and SFDVKD. V lost 3 bases, J lost 7 bases, and 5 bases stayed unmatched.

The chain uses TRBV20-1 and TRBJ1-6; possible D gene TRBD1, 6 bases. Germline V CDR1 and CDR2: DFQATT, SNEGSKA (reference sequence). The germline V and J ends were trimmed by 5 bases and 7 bases, with 12 bases remaining between them. The CDR3 runs to 13 residues. The CDR3 DNA reads TGCAGTGCTCCCGACAGGACGAATTCACCCCTCCACTTT. Its translation is CSAPDRTNSPLHF.

This clonotype was counted between two and nine times. This chain uses TRBV11-3 with TRBJ2-2, with D maybe TRBD2 (5 bases). The V gene lost 1 base and the J gene lost 4 bases, with 10 bases spanning the gap. Germline CDR1 is SGHNT and CDR2 is YENEEA. This CDR3 is 15 amino acids long. In DNA, the CDR3 is TGTGCCAGCAGCTTAGTTGGCGGGTCCACCGGGGAGCTGTTTTTT. Amino acids: CASSLVGGSTGELFF.

The table lists this clonotype with a few counts. The genes are TRBV5-1 and TRBJ2-1, with a tentative D call TRBD2 (7 bases). Germline CDR1 and CDR2: SGHRS and YFSETQ. This CDR3 spans 15 amino acids. With 3 bases removed from V and 1 base from J, the gap between germline ends came to 11 bases. The CDR3 DNA reads as TGCGCCAGCAGCTGGGGGGGCGGGTCCTACAATGAGCAGTTCTTC. Translated: CASSWGGGSYNEQFF.

This clonotype was observed a few times. The rearrangement joins TRBV18 to TRBJ2-7; D is uncertain. Germline CDR1 is KGHSH and CDR2 is LQKENI. The V gene lost 3 bases and the J gene lost 6 bases, with 9 bases spanning the gap. The CDR3 loop spans 12 amino acids. CDR3 sequence reads: CASSPSSVEQYF. The CDR3 nucleotides are TGTGCCAGCTCACCTTCTTCGGTCGAGCAGTACTTC.

In this sample, this clonotype turned up a few times. CDR3: CASSKDQRQETQYF. CDR3 DNA: TGTGCCAGCAGCAAGGACCAACGACAAGAGACCCAGTACTTC. The V call is TRBV9, the J call TRBJ2-5; D gene unclear. V was cut by 4 bases and J by 2 bases, with 12 bases left in between. Germline V gives CDR1 SGDLS, CDR2 YYNGEE. This CDR3 comprises 14 residues.

The chain carries TRBV12-3 or TRBV12-4 and TRBJ2-2, with D perhaps assigned TRBD1 or TRBD2 (5 bases each). The V end was cut by 11 bases, the J end by 6 bases, with 16 bases between. This CDR3 region has 13 residues. The CDR3 bases are TGTGCCTCTTCGGCACGGGACCCCGGGGAGCTGTTTTTT. Translation: CASSARDPGELFF.

This clonotype was observed a few times. V gene TRBV4-1 combines with J gene TRBJ2-7; weak D call: TRBD2 (5 bases). This CDR3 region has 15 residues. V shed 4 bases and J shed 9 bases, with 22 bases lying between them. Germline CDR1 and CDR2: MGHRA and YSYEKL. CDR3 nucleotides: TGCGCCAGCAGCCCTACAGAAGTCGGAGGTGTACGGCAGTACTTC. It translates to CASSPTEVGGVRQYF.

The chain carries TRBV7-2 and TRBJ2-1, with D maybe TRBD2 (6 bases). This CDR3 is built from 14 residues. Trimming pared 4 bases from V and 4 bases from J, leaving 11 bases between. CDR1 is SGHTA and CDR2 is FQGNSA in the germline V gene. The CDR3 loop reads CASSSGREYNEQFF. The CDR3 DNA is TGTGCCAGCAGCTCGGGGCGGGAATACAATGAGCAGTTCTTC.

Only a few counts were recorded for this clonotype. Because the CDR3's place on the DNA is in doubt, the DNA is left out and the CDR3 is given as listed by TCRdb. This chain uses TRBV21-1 with TRBJ1-2. TRBV21-1 is marked as a pseudogene. 16 amino acids form the CDR3, both terminal residues included. CDR3 in amino acids: CASSKVGEGIGYGYTF.